Listed here are 12 T cell receptor beta chains from one sample, sequenced in a study of blood T cells in healthy people across ages. Together with a sample-barcoded 5' primer, a J-beta primer mix was included in a second PCR lasting roughly 6 to 12 cycles. TCRdb reprocessed the 5' RACE reads via MiXCR and lists one record per CDR3 protein. Among hundreds of thousands of distinct CDR3 sequences listed, roughly 24% were seen once. The sample also formed part of further work on T cells of mothers and their children.

Specimen: blood. These receptors were obtained from a boy aged 5-17 years in good health.

V is TRBV4-1 and J is TRBJ2-3; D possibly matches TRBD1 or TRBD2 (6 bases each). Trimming left V 0 bases short and J 6 bases short, with 16 bases between. Germline CDR1 MGHRA, CDR2 YSYEKL. The CDR3 consists of 16 residues. In DNA form, the CDR3 reads TGCGCCAGCAGCCAAGAAAACTCGGGGGCATTCGATACGCAGTATTTT. This translates into CASSQENSGAFDTQYF.

The gene calls are TRBV11-2 and TRBJ2-5; D gene unclear. V lost 0 bases and J 2 bases, leaving 7 bases between the germline ends. CDR1 and CDR2 from the germline V gene are SGHAT and FQNNGV. This CDR3 region has 14 residues. CDR3 in DNA: TGTGCCAGCAGCTTAGATCACTCTCAAGAGACCCAGTACTTC. Its translation is CASSLDHSQETQYF.

The chain combines TRBV20-1 with TRBJ2-5; D possibly corresponds to TRBD2 (6 bases). This CDR3 has 13 residues. Germline CDR1 DFQATT, CDR2 SNEGSKA (reference sequence). Between the trimmed V and J ends, which lost 5 bases and 5 bases, there was a span of 15 bases. CDR3 protein: CSAPHGGSETQYF. The CDR3 DNA is TGCAGTGCTCCCCACGGGGGATCGGAGACCCAGTACTTC.

This clonotype was seen ten or more times. The chain combines TRBV5-1 with TRBJ2-1; tentative D call: TRBD1 (6 bases). The CDR3 spans 15 residues. With 0 bases removed from V and 3 bases from J, the gap between germline ends came to 10 bases. Germline assignment: CDR1 SGHRS and CDR2 YFSETQ. CDR3 bases: TGCGCCAGCAGCTTGGAGACAGGTGGCTACAATGAGCAGTTCTTC. This translates into CASSLETGGYNEQFF.

The CDR3: CASSLPGQGKGYTF. CDR3 in DNA: TGTGCCAGCAGTTTACCCGGACAGGGGAAAGGCTACACCTTC. V is TRBV12-3 or TRBV12-4 and J is TRBJ1-2; 9 nucleotides line up with TRBD1. Trimming at V came to 2 bases and at J to 8 bases, leaving 6 bases not matched to a gene. This CDR3 has 14 amino acids.

V is TRBV10-3 and J is TRBJ2-7, with D possibly TRBD1 on 5 matching bases. With 4 bases removed from V and 0 bases from J, the gap between germline ends came to 10 bases. The CDR3 covers 14 residues. The V gene's germline CDR1 is ENHRY and CDR2 SYGVKD. CDR3 coding DNA: TGTGCCATCAGTGTAGGGGCCAGCTCCTACGAGCAGTACTTC. It codes for CAISVGASSYEQYF.

For the CDR3, the DNA is TGCAGTGCTAGAGTTAGTGGGAGTCTTGAAGCTTTCTTT. It yields the protein CSARVSGSLEAFF. V and J are TRBV20-1 and TRBJ1-1; no clear D gene. V was shortened by 1 base and J by 7 bases, with 13 bases between the two germline ends. Germline V gene sequence: CDR1 DFQATT, CDR2 SNEGSKA (reference sequence). The CDR3 runs 13 residues.

This clonotype was counted only a few times. The V gene is TRBV12-3 or TRBV12-4, the J gene TRBJ2-5; 9 bases align to TRBD1. The DNA end is a closer match to TRBJ2-7, so the J assignment may be wrong. This CDR3 has 16 residues. The CDR3 DNA reads TGTGCCAGCAGCCCCCGGGACAGGGCCCACTCCTACGAGCAGTACTTC. Translated, it gives CASSPRDRAHSYEQYF.

This clonotype was picked up a small number of times. The CDR3: CASSDRGIGYTF. The CDR3 nucleotides read TGTGCCAGCAGCGACAGGGGGATTGGCTACACCTTC. The chain links TRBV11-2 to TRBJ1-2; the match to TRBD1 covers 9 bases. The CDR3 sequence is 12 residues long. The germline gives CDR1 SGHAT, CDR2 FQNNGV. With V trimmed by 5 bases and J by 7 bases, 2 bases remained unmatched.

This clonotype was counted between two and nine times. This rearrangement joins TRBV6-5 to TRBJ1-1, with D perhaps matching TRBD1 (5 bases). The germline V gene encodes CDR1 MNHEY and CDR2 SVGAGI. The CDR3 is 15 residues long. V lost 7 bases and J 3 bases, leaving 18 bases between the germline ends. Written as DNA, the CDR3 is TGTGCCAGCACCGCACAACAGGCTGTGTACACTGAAGCTTTCTTT. As protein: CASTAQQAVYTEAFF.

Comments on this clonotype: At one end, the junction sequence differs from germline, possibly due to a read error. This rearrangement joins TRBV20-1 to TRBJ2-5, with no clear D. This CDR3 contains 12 residues. Germline values: CDR1 DFQATT, CDR2 SNEGSKA (reference sequence). CDR3 protein: CSAREGRYEEFF. The CDR3 DNA reads TGCAGTGCTAGAGAGGGCAGGTACGAGGAATTCTTC.

V usage is TRBV12-3 or TRBV12-4 and J usage is TRBJ2-7, with TRBD2 matching 13 bases. J was trimmed by 2 bases and V by 4 bases; bases with no gene match: 8. The CDR3 has 17 amino acids. The CDR3 nucleotides read TGTGCCAGCAGTTCCCTAAGCACTAGCGGGAGGGCCTACGAGCAGTACTTC. It encodes CASSSLSTSGRAYEQYF.